A single sample gave rise to the 16 T cell receptor beta chains below, sequenced in a study of blood T cell dynamics during melanoma immunotherapy. Specified time point: pre-treatment baseline. TCRdb's table, derived via immunoSEQ multiplex PCR, lists solely in-frame clones and lacks some. The sample shows approximately 9,600 clones, approximately 90% of them seen only once. The source was blood, collected from a patient treated with checkpoint blockade. Every receptor here comes from a human donor with melanoma.

The chain is built from TRBV2 and TRBJ1-2; 7 bases align to TRBD1. This CDR3 comprises 15 residues. V lost 6 bases, J lost 6 bases, and 13 bases stayed unmatched. Germline assignment: CDR1 SNHLY and CDR2 FYNNEI. CDR3 sequence: CASSAYLDRENGYTF. The CDR3 region has the DNA TGTGCCAGCAGCGCATACCTTGACAGGGAAAATGGCTACACCTTC.

The rearrangement uses TRBV28 and TRBJ2-1; TRBD2 matches 13 bases. Per germline, CDR1 MDHEN and CDR2 SYDVKM. Trimming at V came to 0 bases and at J to 10 bases, leaving 9 bases not matched to a gene. The CDR3 sequence is 17 residues long. The CDR3 region has the DNA TGTGCCAGCAGTTTATGGAAACTAGCGGGAGGGCCGGGGGAGCAGTTCTTC. It is translated as CASSLWKLAGGPGEQFF.

The rearrangement joins TRBV4-1 to TRBJ2-5; 9 bases fit TRBD2. The ends lost 6 bases at V and 5 bases at J; junction bases unmatched: 16. This CDR3 is 17 amino acids long. In germline, CDR1 is MGHRA, CDR2 YSYEKL. The CDR3 here is CASRSTSGSPHRETQYF. As DNA, the CDR3 is TGCGCCAGCAGGTCGACTAGCGGCTCCCCCCACAGGGAGACCCAGTACTTC.

The rearrangement uses TRBV28 and TRBJ2-6; 8 bases are a match to TRBD1. The V gene's germline CDR1 is MDHEN and CDR2 SYDVKM. V shed 6 bases and J 0 bases; nucleotides not matched to a gene: 10. The CDR3 length is 18 residues. CDR3 region: CASRIGQGGLSGANVLTF. For the CDR3, the DNA is TGTGCCAGCAGAATCGGACAGGGAGGACTCTCTGGGGCCAACGTCCTGACTTTC.

This clone came up once. An end of the junction differs from the germline gene, which may be a read error. The genes are TRBV2 and TRBJ1-1, with 7 bases lining up with TRBD1. Germline CDR1 is SNHLY and CDR2 is FYNNEI. CDR3 length: 14 amino acids. CDR3: CASGDRAWGTEAFF. CDR3 DNA sequence: TGTGCCAGCGGTGACAGGGCGTGGGGGACTGAAGCTTTCTTT.

This clone has just one count. The gene calls are TRBV23-1 and TRBJ2-3, with D uncertain. TRBV23-1 is an ORF; its function is uncertain. CDR3 length: 13 residues. V gave up 2 bases and J gave up 7 bases, with 10 bases separating them. The CDR3 loop is CASSQLFSNTQYF. The CDR3 region has the DNA TGCGCCAGCAGTCAACTGTTTTCCAATACGCAGTATTTT.

The chain links TRBV7-9 to TRBJ1-2; D might be TRBD1 (6 bases). V was trimmed by 4 bases and J by 6 bases, leaving 12 bases between them. The germline gives CDR1 SEHNR, CDR2 FQNEAQ (reference sequence). This CDR3 is 13 amino acids long. For the CDR3, the DNA is TGTGCCAGCAGCTCCGGGACATTCAATGGCTACACCTTC. Its protein product is CASSSGTFNGYTF.

V usage is TRBV28 and J usage is TRBJ2-2; 10 bases are a match to TRBD2. With 2 bases clipped from V and 6 bases from J, the junction kept 9 bases outside the gene matches. The CDR3 has 17 amino acids. CDR1 and CDR2 (germline): MDHEN, SYDVKM. Written as DNA, the CDR3 is TGTGCCAGCAGTTTAAGGGTTGCTAGCGGGAGACCCGGGGAGCTGTTTTTT. Encoded protein: CASSLRVASGRPGELFF.

This clone showed up just a few times. This CDR3 is CASSQPGQANYGYTF. In DNA, the CDR3 is TGTGCCAGCAGTCAACCCGGACAGGCTAACTATGGCTACACCTTC. The V call is TRBV27, the J call TRBJ1-2, with 7 bases aligning to TRBD1. The CDR3 consists of 15 residues. V trimming: 5 bases; J trimming: 0 bases; junction bases outside the gene matches: 6. CDR1 MNHEY and CDR2 SMNVEV come from the germline V gene (reference sequence).

The chain employs TRBV19 and TRBJ2-5; D gene ambiguous. This CDR3 is 11 amino acids long. Germline assignment: CDR1 LNHDA and CDR2 SQIVND (reference sequence). Trimming cost V 4 bases and J 2 bases, with 2 bases left between them. In DNA, the CDR3 is TGTGCCAGTAGTACTCAAGAGACCCAGTACTTC. Encoded protein: CASSTQETQYF.

This clone was detected only once. The V and J genes are TRBV11-2 and TRBJ2-7; no firm D call. CDR3 length: 14 residues. V lost 4 bases and J lost 4, with 14 bases in between. Germline values: CDR1 SGHAT, CDR2 FQNNGV. The CDR3: CASSSGSVGYEQYF. The CDR3 DNA reads as TGTGCCAGCAGCTCCGGCAGCGTGGGATACGAGCAGTACTTC.

This chain connects TRBV29-1 to TRBJ2-1; D call uncertain. V was trimmed by 3 bases and J by 4 bases, leaving 13 bases between them. Germline V gene sequence: CDR1 SQVTM, CDR2 ANQGSEA. This CDR3 is built from 14 residues. CDR3 protein: CSVDLGKSYNEQFF. The CDR3 coding sequence is TGCAGCGTTGATTTGGGGAAGAGTTACAATGAGCAGTTCTTC.

This clone is a singleton in its sample. J is TRBJ2-2 and V is TRBV5-1, with TRBD2 identical over 11 bases. Germline V gene sequence: CDR1 SGHRS, CDR2 YFSETQ. J gave up 6 bases and V 4 bases, and 5 bases lay outside the gene matches. CDR3 size: 15 residues. CDR3 in amino acids: CASSLTSGSAGELFF. As DNA, the CDR3 is TGCGCCAGCAGCCTTACTAGCGGGAGCGCCGGGGAGCTGTTTTTT.

The table lists this clone with a count of one. The chain joins TRBV27 to TRBJ1-6; weak D call: TRBD1 (5 bases). V lost 3 bases and J 2 bases, leaving 11 bases between the germline ends. CDR1 and CDR2 (germline): MNHEY, SMNVEV (reference sequence). The CDR3 runs 16 residues. Written as DNA, the CDR3 is TGTGCCAGCAGTTTCCATCCAGGGACCTATAATTCACCCCTCCACTTT. Residues: CASSFHPGTYNSPLHF.

The chain carries TRBV11-2 and TRBJ2-7; D unresolved. Germline CDR1 SGHAT, CDR2 FQNNGV. This CDR3 spans 14 amino acids. The V end was cut by 0 bases, the J end by 3 bases, with 9 bases between. CDR3 protein: CASSLEVSSYEQYF. CDR3 DNA sequence: TGTGCCAGCAGCTTAGAAGTGAGCAGCTACGAGCAGTACTTC.

The gene calls are TRBV28 and TRBJ2-2; D unresolved. The length of the CDR3 is 12 residues. Germline CDR1 is MDHEN and CDR2 is SYDVKM. Trimming stripped 2 bases from V and 2 bases from J, with 0 bases between. The CDR3 is CASSLNTGELFF. CDR3 in DNA: TGTGCCAGCAGTTTAAACACCGGGGAGCTGTTTTTT.